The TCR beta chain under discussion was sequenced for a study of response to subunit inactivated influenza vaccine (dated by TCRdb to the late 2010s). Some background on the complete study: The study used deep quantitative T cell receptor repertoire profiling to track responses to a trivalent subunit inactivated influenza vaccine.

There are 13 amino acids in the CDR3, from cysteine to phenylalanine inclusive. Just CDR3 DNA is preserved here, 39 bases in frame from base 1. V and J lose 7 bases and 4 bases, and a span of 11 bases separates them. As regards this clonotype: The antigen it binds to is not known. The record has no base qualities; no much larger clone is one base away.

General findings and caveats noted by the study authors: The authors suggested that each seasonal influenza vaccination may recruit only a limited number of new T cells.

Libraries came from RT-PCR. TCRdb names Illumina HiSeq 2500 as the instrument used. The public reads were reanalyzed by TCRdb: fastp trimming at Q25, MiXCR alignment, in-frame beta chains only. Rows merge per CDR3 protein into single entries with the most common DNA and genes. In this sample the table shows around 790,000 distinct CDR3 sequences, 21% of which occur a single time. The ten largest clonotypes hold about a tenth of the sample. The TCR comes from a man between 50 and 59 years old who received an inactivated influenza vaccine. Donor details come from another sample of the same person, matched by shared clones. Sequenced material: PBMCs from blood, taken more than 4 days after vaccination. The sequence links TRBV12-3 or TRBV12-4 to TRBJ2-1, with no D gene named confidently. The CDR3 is CASIGGRYNEQFF. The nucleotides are TGTGCCAGCATCGGCGGACGTTACAATGAGCAGTTCTTC.